Given below is one T cell receptor (beta chain) in context. Its recognized antigen is unknown. No base quality values were provided; no much bigger clone lies one nucleotide off. The donors were included in the validation cohort of roughly 120 subjects, a group kept apart from the roughly 610-subject first cohort. Library construction relied on the immunoSEQ multiplex PCR assay. The source study handled its data this way. A statistical classification framework was developed to diagnose cytomegalovirus status using the catalog of TCR beta chain sequences. In its TCRdb copy, this immuneACCESS table keeps in-frame sequences only and misses some clones. Where compared with another copy, unresolved V genes explain less than half of these, and the others have no known cause. V and J calls and clone size are those listed in that table; D and trimming were worked out from the DNA. This sample gives 240,000 or so clones in total; around 87% of them show up just once. The ten largest clones capture roughly 1.2% of the sample.

This specimen comes from a study of cytomegalovirus exposure and HLA in healthy donors (dated by TCRdb to about 2017). Turning to the overall study: According to a later analysis, one platform produced both the 110 or so validation repertoires and the 666 repertoires of the first cohort. The study aimed to test whether cataloging public T cell receptors could reveal signatures of past pathogen exposure. High-throughput TCR immunosequencing, statistical association of individual TCRs with disease status, and machine learning were combined to predict cytomegalovirus infection status. A separate validation cohort of roughly 130 different subjects was used in addition to the 666-subject first cohort.

The germline V gene yields SGHAT for CDR1 and FQNNGV for CDR2. Taken from cysteine to phenylalanine, the CDR3 has 14 residues. Just CDR3 DNA is preserved here, 42 bases in frame from base 1. V trim: 8 bases; J trim: 3 bases; unmatched bases: 8. Overall study outcomes, separate from this receptor: The authors suggested that the approach could potentially be extended to other disease states and immunological phenotypes. The classifier was reported to diagnose cytomegalovirus status with high specificity and sensitivity in both the original cohort and the validation cohort. Subsequent analysis determined that TCRs grouped into clusters in the first cohort also showed a tendency toward co-occurrence across the roughly 110 validation repertoires, and 85% to 95% of cluster scores exceeded 0. A total of fewer than 200 TCR beta chains were listed by the study as associated with cytomegalovirus. Most TCR sequences were observed very rarely across donors, whereas some public TCRs were present in many individuals. In vitro tests confirmed that a few of the cytomegalovirus-associated TCR beta chains recognize cytomegalovirus antigens. The validation cohort had no HLA typing available for a later analysis, so co-occurrence within that cohort was assessed over all 120 or so repertoires.

The sequence was obtained from a woman aged 25-40 years in good health and CMV-seropositive. Sequenced input: PBMCs. The chain couples TRBV11-2 to TRBJ2-3; TRBD2 aligns with 7 central bases. The CDR3 loop reads CASGGDWRTDTQYF. Read as DNA, the sequence is TGTGCCAGCGGGGGGGATTGGAGGACAGATACGCAGTATTTT.